This entry lists 8 T cell receptor beta chains sequenced from one sample in a study of relationships among human T cell subsets. Semiquantitative ARM-PCR amplified T cell receptor alpha and beta CDR3 regions from mRNA. Exponential amplification used communal superprimers after tagged nested gene-specific primers in ARM-PCR. TCRdb fed the multiplex PCR reads into MiXCR, producing one record per CDR3 protein. The sample contains some 13,000 distinct CDR3 sequences, roughly three fifths of which appear only once. CD4+ cells were positively selected first, then anti-CD25 beads isolated CD4+CD25+ regulatory T cells. Sequencing input: Tregs sorted from blood. All receptors come from a man in his forties or fifties in good health.

This clonotype was detected only a few times. The chain couples TRBV11-2 to TRBJ1-6; no definite D call. The CDR3 totals 15 residues. Looked up from germline, CDR1 is SGHAT and CDR2 is FQNNGV. V lost 2 bases to trimming and J lost 3 bases, with 8 bases between them. The chain's CDR3 is CASSLTVNYNSPLHF. The DNA for the CDR3 is TGTGCCAGCAGCTTAACAGTGAACTATAATTCACCCCTCCACTTT.

This chain connects TRBV20-1 to TRBJ1-5, with 9 nucleotides matching TRBD1. Germline loops: CDR1 DFQATT, CDR2 SNEGSKA (reference sequence). V shed 1 base and J 2 bases; nucleotides not matched to a gene: 6. The length of the CDR3 is 16 residues. This CDR3 is CSARGQGGGGNQPQHF. The CDR3, as DNA: TGCAGTGCTAGAGGACAGGGGGGAGGGGGCAATCAGCCCCAGCATTTT.

V gene TRBV25-1 combines with J gene TRBJ1-4, with 8 bases that match TRBD1. The CDR3 spans 13 residues. CDR1 MGHDK and CDR2 SYGVNS come from the germline V gene. Trimming at V came to 7 bases and at J to 5 bases, leaving 3 bases not matched to a gene. CDR3 DNA sequence: TGTGCCAGCAAGGGACAGGCGAATGAAAAACTGTTTTTT. Its protein product is CASKGQANEKLFF.

The chain recombines TRBV4-1 with TRBJ1-5; D ambiguous. Germline values: CDR1 MGHRA, CDR2 YSYEKL. Trimming left V 4 bases short and J 6 bases short, with 10 bases between. The CDR3 is 13 residues long. DNA for the CDR3: TGCGCCAGCAGCCGCCAGGCGGGTCAGCCCCAGCATTTT. Translating it yields CASSRQAGQPQHF.

This clonotype occurred a few times. This rearrangement joins TRBV29-1 to TRBJ2-7; D is possibly TRBD1 (5 bases). V was shortened by 6 bases and J by 3 bases, with 9 bases between the two germline ends. The CDR3 covers 11 residues. Germline assignment: CDR1 SQVTM and CDR2 ANQGSEA. The CDR3 sequence: CSVADSYEQYF. The CDR3 DNA reads as TGCAGCGTGGCTGACAGCTACGAGCAGTACTTC.

This clonotype was seen a single time. The chain employs TRBV11-2 and TRBJ2-1; no reliable D call. V was clipped by 5 bases and J by 8 bases, with 7 bases between them. Germline V CDR1 and CDR2: SGHAT, FQNNGV. The CDR3 consists of 11 residues. In DNA form, the CDR3 reads TGTGCCAGCAGCCTTCCCCATGAGCAGTTCTTC. Translating it yields CASSLPHEQFF.

The gene calls are TRBV6-1 and TRBJ1-3; no firm D call. The CDR3 covers 13 residues. The V and J ends lost 3 bases and 6 bases respectively, with 9 bases between them. Germline values: CDR1 MNHNS, CDR2 SASEGT. The CDR3 DNA sequence: TGTGCCAGCAGTGACGGACGGGTAAACACCATATATTTT. This translates into CASSDGRVNTIYF.

The chain employs TRBV4-2 and TRBJ2-7; TRBD2 is a possible D gene (5 bases). The germline V gene has CDR1 LGHNA and CDR2 YNFKEQ. Trimming shortened V by 0 bases and J by 4 bases, and 10 bases separated the two germline ends. The CDR3 has 14 amino acids. The CDR3 nucleotides are TGTGCCAGCAGCCAAGAACTAGAACCGTACGAGCAGTACTTC. It yields the protein CASSQELEPYEQYF.